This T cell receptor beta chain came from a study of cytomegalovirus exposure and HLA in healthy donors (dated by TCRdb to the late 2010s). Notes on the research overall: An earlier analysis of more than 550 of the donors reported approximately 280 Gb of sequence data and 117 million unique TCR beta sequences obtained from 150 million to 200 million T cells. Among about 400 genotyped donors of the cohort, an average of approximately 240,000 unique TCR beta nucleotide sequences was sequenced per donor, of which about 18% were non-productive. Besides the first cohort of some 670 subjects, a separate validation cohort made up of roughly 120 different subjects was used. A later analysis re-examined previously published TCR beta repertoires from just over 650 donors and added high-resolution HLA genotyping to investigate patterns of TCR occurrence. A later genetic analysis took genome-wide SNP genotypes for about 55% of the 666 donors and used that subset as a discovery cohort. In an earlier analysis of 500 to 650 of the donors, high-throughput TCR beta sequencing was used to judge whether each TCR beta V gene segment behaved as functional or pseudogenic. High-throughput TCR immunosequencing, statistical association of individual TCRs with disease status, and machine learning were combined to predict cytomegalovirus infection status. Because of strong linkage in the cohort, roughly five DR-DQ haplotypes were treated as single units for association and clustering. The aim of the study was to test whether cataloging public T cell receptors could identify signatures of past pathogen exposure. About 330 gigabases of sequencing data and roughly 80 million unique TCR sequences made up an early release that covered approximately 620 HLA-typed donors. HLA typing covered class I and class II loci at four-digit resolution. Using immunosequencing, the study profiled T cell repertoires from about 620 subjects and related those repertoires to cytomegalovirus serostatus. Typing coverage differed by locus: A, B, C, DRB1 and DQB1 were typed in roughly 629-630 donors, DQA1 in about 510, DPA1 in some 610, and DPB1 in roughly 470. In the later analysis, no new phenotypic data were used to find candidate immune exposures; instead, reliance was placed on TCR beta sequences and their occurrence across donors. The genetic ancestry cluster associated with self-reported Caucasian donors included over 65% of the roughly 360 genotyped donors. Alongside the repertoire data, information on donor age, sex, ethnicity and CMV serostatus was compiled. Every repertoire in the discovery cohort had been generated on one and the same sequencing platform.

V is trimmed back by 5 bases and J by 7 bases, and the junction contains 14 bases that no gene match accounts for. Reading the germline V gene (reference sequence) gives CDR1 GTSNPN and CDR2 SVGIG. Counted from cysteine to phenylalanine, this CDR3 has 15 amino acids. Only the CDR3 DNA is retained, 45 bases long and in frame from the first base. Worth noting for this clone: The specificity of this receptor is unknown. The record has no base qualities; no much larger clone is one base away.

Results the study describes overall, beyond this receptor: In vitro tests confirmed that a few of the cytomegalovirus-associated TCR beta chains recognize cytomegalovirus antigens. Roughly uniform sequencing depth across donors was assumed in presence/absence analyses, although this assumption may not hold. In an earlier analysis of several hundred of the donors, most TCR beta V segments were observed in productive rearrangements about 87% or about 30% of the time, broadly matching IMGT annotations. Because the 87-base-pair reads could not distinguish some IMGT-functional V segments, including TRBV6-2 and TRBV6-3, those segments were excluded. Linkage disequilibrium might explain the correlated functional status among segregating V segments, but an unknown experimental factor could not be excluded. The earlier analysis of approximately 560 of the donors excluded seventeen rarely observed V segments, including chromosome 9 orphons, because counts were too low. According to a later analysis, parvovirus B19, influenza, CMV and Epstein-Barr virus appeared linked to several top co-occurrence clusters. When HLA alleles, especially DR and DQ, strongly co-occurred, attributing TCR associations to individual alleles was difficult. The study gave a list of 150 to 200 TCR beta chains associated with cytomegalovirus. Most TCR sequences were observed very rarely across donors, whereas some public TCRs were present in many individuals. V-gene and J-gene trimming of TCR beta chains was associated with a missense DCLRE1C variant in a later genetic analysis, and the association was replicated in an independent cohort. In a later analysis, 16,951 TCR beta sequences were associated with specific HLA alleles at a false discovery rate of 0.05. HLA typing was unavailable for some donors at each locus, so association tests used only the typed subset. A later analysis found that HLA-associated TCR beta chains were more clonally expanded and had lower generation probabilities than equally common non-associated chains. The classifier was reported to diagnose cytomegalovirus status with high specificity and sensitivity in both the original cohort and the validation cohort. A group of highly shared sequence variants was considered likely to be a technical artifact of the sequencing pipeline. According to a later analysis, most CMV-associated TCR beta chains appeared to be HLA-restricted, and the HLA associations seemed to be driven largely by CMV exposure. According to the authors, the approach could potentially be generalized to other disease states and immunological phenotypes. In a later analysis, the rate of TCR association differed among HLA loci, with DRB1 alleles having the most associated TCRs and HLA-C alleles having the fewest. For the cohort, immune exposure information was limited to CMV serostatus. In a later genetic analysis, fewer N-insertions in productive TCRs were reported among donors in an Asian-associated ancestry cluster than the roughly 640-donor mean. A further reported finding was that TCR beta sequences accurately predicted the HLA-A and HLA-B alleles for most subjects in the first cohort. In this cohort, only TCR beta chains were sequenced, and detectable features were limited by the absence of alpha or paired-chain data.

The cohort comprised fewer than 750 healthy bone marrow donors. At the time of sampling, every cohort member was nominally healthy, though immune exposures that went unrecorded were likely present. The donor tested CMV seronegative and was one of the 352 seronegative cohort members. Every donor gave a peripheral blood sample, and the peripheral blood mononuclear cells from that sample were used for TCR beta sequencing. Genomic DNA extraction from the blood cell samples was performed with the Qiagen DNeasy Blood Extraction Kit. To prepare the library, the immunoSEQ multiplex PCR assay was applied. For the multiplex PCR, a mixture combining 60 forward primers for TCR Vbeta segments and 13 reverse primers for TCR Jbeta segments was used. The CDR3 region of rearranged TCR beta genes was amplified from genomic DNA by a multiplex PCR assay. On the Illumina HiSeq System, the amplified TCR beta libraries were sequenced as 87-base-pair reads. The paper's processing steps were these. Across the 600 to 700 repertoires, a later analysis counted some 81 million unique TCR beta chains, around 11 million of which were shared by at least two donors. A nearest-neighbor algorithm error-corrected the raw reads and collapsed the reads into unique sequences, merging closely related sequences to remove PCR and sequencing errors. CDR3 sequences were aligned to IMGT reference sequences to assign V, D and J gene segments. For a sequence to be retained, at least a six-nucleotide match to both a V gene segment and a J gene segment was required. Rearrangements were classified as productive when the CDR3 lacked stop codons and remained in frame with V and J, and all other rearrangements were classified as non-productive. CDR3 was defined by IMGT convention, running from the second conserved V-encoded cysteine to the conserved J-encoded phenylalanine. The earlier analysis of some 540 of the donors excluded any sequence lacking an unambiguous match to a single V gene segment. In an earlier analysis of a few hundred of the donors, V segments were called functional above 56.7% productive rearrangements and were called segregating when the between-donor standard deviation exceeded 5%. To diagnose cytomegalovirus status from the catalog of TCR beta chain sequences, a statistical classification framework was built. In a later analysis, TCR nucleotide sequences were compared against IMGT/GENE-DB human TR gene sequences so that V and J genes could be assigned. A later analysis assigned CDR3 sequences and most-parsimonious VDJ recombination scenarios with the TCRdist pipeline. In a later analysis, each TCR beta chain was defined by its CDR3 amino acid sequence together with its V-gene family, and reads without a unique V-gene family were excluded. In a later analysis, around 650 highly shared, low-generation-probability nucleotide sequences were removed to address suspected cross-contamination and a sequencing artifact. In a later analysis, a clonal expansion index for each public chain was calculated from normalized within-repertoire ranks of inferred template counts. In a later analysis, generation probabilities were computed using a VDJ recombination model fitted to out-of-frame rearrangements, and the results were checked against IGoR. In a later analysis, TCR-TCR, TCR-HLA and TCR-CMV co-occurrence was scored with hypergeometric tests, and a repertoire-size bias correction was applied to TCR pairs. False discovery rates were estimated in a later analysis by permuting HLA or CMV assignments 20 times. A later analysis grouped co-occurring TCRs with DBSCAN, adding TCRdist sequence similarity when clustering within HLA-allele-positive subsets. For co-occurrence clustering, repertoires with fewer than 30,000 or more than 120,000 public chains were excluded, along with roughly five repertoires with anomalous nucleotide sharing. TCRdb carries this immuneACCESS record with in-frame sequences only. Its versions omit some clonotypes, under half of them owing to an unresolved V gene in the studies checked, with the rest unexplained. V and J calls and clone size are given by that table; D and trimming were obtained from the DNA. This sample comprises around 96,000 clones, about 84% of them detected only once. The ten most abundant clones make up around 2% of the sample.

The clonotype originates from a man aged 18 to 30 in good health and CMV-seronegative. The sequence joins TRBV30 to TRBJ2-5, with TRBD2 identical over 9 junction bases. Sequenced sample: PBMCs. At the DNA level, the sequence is TGTGCCTGGTCCACGTCTAGCGGGGTGGTAGGGACCCAGTACTTC. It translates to CAWSTSSGVVGTQYF.